This TCR beta chain was obtained from a study of cytomegalovirus exposure and HLA in healthy donors. There were likely unrecorded immune exposures, though donors were nominally healthy when sampled. Study findings and constraints: Solely CMV serostatus was available to characterize immune exposure. A later analysis showed that HLA-associated TCR beta chains had undergone more clonal expansion than equally common others.

V lost 5 bases, J lost 8 bases, and 12 bases lay in between. This CDR3 region has 13 residues. CDR1 is MDHEN, CDR2 SYDVKM, per germline. Amplification used 60 Vbeta primers and 13 Jbeta primers. Sequencing was performed with immunoSEQ multiplex PCR; in TCRdb, only in-frame clones are kept and a portion is missing. The profile shows about 150,000 clones, about 86% of them singletons. As concerns this clone: Antigen unknown.

The chain employs TRBV28 and TRBJ1-4, with a weak D call TRBD1 (6 bases). This TCR was recovered from a woman aged 18-29 years in good health and CMV-seronegative. The material sequenced was PBMCs. The chain's CDR3 is CASSLWGGEKLFF. The CDR3, as DNA: TGTGCCAGCAGTCTTTGGGGGGGCGAAAAACTGTTTTTT.